These 29 T cell receptor beta chains were all obtained from the same sample, sequenced in a study of blood T cell repertoires in COVID-19. The protocol was immunoSEQ multiplex PCR, while the TCRdb copy is restricted to in-frame clones and leaves out a portion. The table records roughly 80,000 clones, around nine tenths of them present only once. The sequenced material came from peripheral blood. Receptors were obtained from an elderly woman with active or convalescent COVID-19.

Written as DNA, the CDR3 is TGTGCCAGCAGCCTGGCGGGAGGCCTGGGGGAGACCCAGTACTTC. It yields the protein CASSLAGGLGETQYF. The chain combines TRBV6-5 with TRBJ2-5; TRBD2 matches 8 bases. The CDR3 length is 15 residues. CDR1 is MNHEY and CDR2 is SVGAGI in the germline V gene. Trimming removed 6 bases from V and 5 bases from J; junction bases left unmatched: 11.

The chain joins TRBV19 to TRBJ2-7; 9 bases are shared with TRBD1. Germline CDR1 reads LNHDA; CDR2 reads SQIVND (reference sequence). This CDR3 has 15 residues. V gave up 1 base and J gave up 6 bases; unmatched junction bases: 7. The CDR3 bases are TGTGCCAGTAGTATAGGGCGGGGACAGGGCGGCGAGCAGTACTTC. As protein: CASSIGRGQGGEQYF.

The gene calls are TRBV21-1 and TRBJ2-1; the listed D gene, TRBD2, was not tested against the DNA. TRBV21-1 is a listed pseudogene. This CDR3 contains 16 residues. CDR3 sequence (DNA): TGTGCCAGCAGCAAAGCGCTTTTACTAGCGGGAGGTGAGCAGTTCTTC. Encoded protein: CASSKALLLAGGEQFF.

The V and J genes are TRBV15 and TRBJ1-1, with TRBD1 as a possible D gene (5 bases). V was trimmed by 2 bases and J by 6 bases, leaving 16 bases between them. The germline V gene has CDR1 LNHNV and CDR2 YYDKDF (reference sequence). The CDR3 extends over 15 amino acids. In DNA, the CDR3 is TGTGCCACCAGCAGAACGGGCAGGGAAAGTTCTGAAGCTTTCTTT. Translation: CATSRTGRESSEAFF.

V usage is TRBV27 and J usage is TRBJ1-1, with 7 positions matching TRBD1. The V gene's germline CDR1 is MNHEY and CDR2 SMNVEV (reference sequence). This CDR3 spans 13 amino acids. Losses at the gene ends were 5 bases for V and 5 bases for J; bases not matched to a gene: 5. The CDR3 is CASSRKTGTEAFF. The DNA of the CDR3 is TGTGCCAGCAGTCGGAAGACAGGGACTGAAGCTTTCTTT.

The chain links TRBV5-1 to TRBJ1-4; perhaps TRBD1 as D (6 bases). Trimming shortened V by 1 base and J by 8 bases, and 15 bases separated the two germline ends. Germline V gene sequence: CDR1 SGHRS, CDR2 YFSETQ. The CDR3 spans 15 residues. CDR3 DNA sequence: TGCGCCAGCAGCTTGACAGGGCAACAGAGGGAAAAACTGTTTTTT. Translation: CASSLTGQQREKLFF.

V gene TRBV6-1 combines with J gene TRBJ1-1; D is perhaps TRBD1 (6 bases). V was pared by 3 bases and J by 0 bases, with 23 bases between. This CDR3 contains 19 residues. Germline CDR1 reads MNHNS; CDR2 reads SASEGT. DNA of the CDR3: TGTGCCAGCAGTGAGCAGGGGAGGGTATTGAGGACTATGAACACTGAAGCTTTCTTT. This encodes CASSEQGRVLRTMNTEAFF.

This clone was detected only once. The V call is TRBV5-1, the J call TRBJ2-3; 7 nucleotides match TRBD1. There are 15 residues in the CDR3. The V segment lost 0 bases and the J segment 2 bases; nucleotides outside the gene matches: 3. The germline gives CDR1 SGHRS, CDR2 YFSETQ. CDR3 DNA sequence: TGCGCCAGCAGCTTGGATGGACAGGCCACAGATACGCAGTATTTT. This sequence encodes CASSLDGQATDTQYF.

The chain employs TRBV2 and TRBJ2-4; 7 nucleotides agree with TRBD1. The CDR3 contains 15 residues. Losses at the gene ends were 6 bases for V and 0 bases for J; bases not matched to a gene: 5. CDR1 is SNHLY and CDR2 is FYNNEI in the germline V gene. The CDR3 loop reads CASRMTGRAKNIQYF. CDR3 sequence (DNA): TGTGCCAGCAGAATGACAGGGCGAGCCAAAAACATTCAGTACTTC.

This clone was observed a few times. This rearrangement joins TRBV30 to TRBJ1-2, with D maybe TRBD1 (5 bases). Germline CDR1 reads GTSNPN; CDR2 reads SVGIG (reference sequence). Trimming shortened V by 6 bases and J by 0 bases, and 14 bases separated the two germline ends. The CDR3 sequence is 14 residues long. The CDR3 here is CACAGHTANYGYTF. In nucleotides, the CDR3 is TGTGCCTGTGCAGGACATACAGCTAACTATGGCTACACCTTC.

The chain joins TRBV28 to TRBJ1-2; a weak D match, TRBD1 (5 bases). The V gene's germline CDR1 is MDHEN and CDR2 SYDVKM. The CDR3 spans 15 residues. V was clipped by 2 bases and J by 2 bases, with 12 bases between them. CDR3 sequence (DNA): TGTGCCAGCAGTTTACTCGGTGCAGGGAACTATGGCTACACCTTC. Residues: CASSLLGAGNYGYTF.

This chain links TRBV7-9 with TRBJ1-5, with D unresolved. The CDR3 length is 13 residues. The V gene lost 5 bases and the J gene lost 0 bases, with 5 bases spanning the gap. The germline CDR1 and CDR2 sequences are SEHNR and FQNEAQ (reference sequence). CDR3 nucleotide sequence: TGTGCCAGCAGCACAACTAGCAATCAGCCCCAGCATTTT. This sequence encodes CASSTTSNQPQHF.

This rearrangement joins TRBV2 to TRBJ2-5, with TRBD2 as a possible D gene (5 bases). The CDR3 has 16 residues. Trimming stripped 2 bases from V and 5 bases from J, with 18 bases between. Germline values: CDR1 SNHLY, CDR2 FYNNEI. This chain's CDR3 is CASSEKVSAKRETQYF. The CDR3 DNA follows: TGTGCCAGCAGTGAAAAGGTCTCGGCAAAGCGGGAGACCCAGTACTTC.

In its sample, this clone was seen once. The genes are TRBV19 and TRBJ1-5; D remains ambiguous. There are 17 residues in the CDR3. CDR1 is LNHDA, CDR2 SQIVND, per germline (reference sequence). V lost 4 bases and J 1 base, leaving 17 bases between the germline ends. The CDR3 sequence: CASSTRKLGVSNQPQHF. CDR3 in DNA: TGTGCCAGTAGTACACGGAAACTCGGGGTAAGCAATCAGCCCCAGCATTTT. Variable domain in full (rest from reference TRBV19 and TRBJ1-5): DGGITQSPKYLFRKEGQNVTLSCEQNLNHDAMYWYRQDPGQGLRLIYYSQIVNDFQKGDIAEGYSVSREKKESFPLTVTSAQKNPTAFYLCASSTRKLGVSNQPQHFGDGTRLSIL.

This chain connects TRBV6-1 to TRBJ1-4; 8 bases line up with TRBD1. Per germline, CDR1 MNHNS and CDR2 SASEGT. The CDR3 is 16 amino acids. Trimming at V came to 4 bases and at J to 2 bases, leaving 6 bases not matched to a gene. The DNA for the CDR3 is TGTGCCAGCAGTGGACAGGGGAGGGCCACTAATGAAAAACTGTTTTTT. Residues: CASSGQGRATNEKLFF.

V is TRBV5-6 and J is TRBJ2-3, with a possible D match to TRBD1 (5 bases). V shed 6 bases and J shed 4 bases, with 18 bases lying between them. Germline values: CDR1 SGHDT, CDR2 YYEEEE. This CDR3 is built from 15 residues. CDR3 residues: CASTAGWTAADTQYF. The CDR3 DNA follows: TGTGCCAGCACTGCAGGGTGGACGGCCGCAGATACGCAGTATTTT.

In DNA, the CDR3 is TGTGCCAGCAGTTACGCGCCGGGAACGCAGTACTTC. This gives the protein CASSYAPGTQYF. The rearrangement uses TRBV6-2 or TRBV6-3 and TRBJ2-7, with a tentative D call TRBD2 (5 bases). Trimming left V 2 bases short and J 9 bases short, with 11 bases between. The germline CDR1 and CDR2 sequences are MNHEY and SVGEGT. The CDR3 is 12 amino acids.

CDR3 residues: CASSGGRSVRLNEQFF. The CDR3 DNA is TGTGCCAGCAGCGGGGGCAGAAGCGTGAGACTCAATGAGCAGTTCTTC. The chain recombines TRBV9 with TRBJ2-1; TRBD1 is a possible D gene (5 bases). V dropped 3 bases and J dropped 6 bases, with 19 bases sitting between them. The CDR3 loop spans 16 amino acids. Germline CDR1 reads SGDLS; CDR2 reads YYNGEE.

The chain carries TRBV16 and TRBJ2-4; TRBD1 agrees at 8 bases. The V gene end was trimmed by 7 bases and the J gene end by 1 base; junction bases not matched to a gene: 6. Germline V gene lookup returns CDR1 KGHSY and CDR2 FQNENV. This CDR3 region has 15 residues. The CDR3 protein is CASTYQGAAKNIQYF. In DNA form, the CDR3 reads TGTGCCAGCACGTATCAGGGGGCTGCCAAAAACATTCAGTACTTC.

The gene calls are TRBV5-1 and TRBJ2-2; 9 nucleotides agree with TRBD1. The CDR3 loop spans 15 amino acids. The germline gives CDR1 SGHRS, CDR2 YFSETQ. With 3 bases clipped from V and 3 bases from J, the junction kept 3 bases outside the gene matches. CDR3 residues: CASSSQGADTGELFF. CDR3 nucleotides: TGCGCCAGCAGCTCACAGGGGGCGGACACCGGGGAGCTGTTTTTT.

The sample holds one count of this clone. This chain uses TRBV6-5 with TRBJ1-2, with 10 bases identical to TRBD1. Germline CDR1 MNHEY, CDR2 SVGAGI. The CDR3 loop spans 14 amino acids. V gave up 2 bases and J gave up 8 bases; unmatched junction bases: 5. CDR3 in amino acids: CASSYRTGGGGYTF. DNA of the CDR3: TGTGCCAGCAGTTACCGGACAGGGGGTGGGGGCTACACCTTC.

The rearrangement links TRBV4-3 to TRBJ2-3; 11 bases match TRBD2. The CDR3 is 14 residues long. CDR1 is LGHNA, CDR2 YSLEER, per germline. The V segment lost 5 bases and the J segment 5 bases; nucleotides outside the gene matches: 3. CDR3 sequence (DNA): TGCGCCAGCAGCAAACTAGCGGGAGTAGATACGCAGTATTTT. Amino acids: CASSKLAGVDTQYF.

This clone was counted a single time. This sequence joins TRBV7-2 and TRBJ2-3; 12 positions match TRBD2. The junction had 11 bases not matched to a gene; V was cut back by 8 bases and J by 14 bases. The germline gives CDR1 SGHTA, CDR2 FQGNSA. The CDR3 has 13 amino acids. CDR3: CASGSTSGSLMYF. The CDR3 nucleotides read TGTGCCAGCGGTTCGACTAGCGGGAGTCTGATGTATTTT.

The chain uses TRBV15 and TRBJ2-1, with D hard to call. This CDR3 has 15 amino acids. V dropped 1 base and J dropped 6 bases, with 13 bases sitting between them. Germline-derived CDR1 and CDR2 are LNHNV and YYDKDF (reference sequence). CDR3 coding DNA: TGTGCCACCAGCAGAGTGGGCCTCCCCGCCAATGAGCAGTTCTTC. Its translation is CATSRVGLPANEQFF.

In its sample, this clone was seen once. The CDR3 region is CASSLRQGNQPQHF. CDR3 nucleotides: TGTGCCAGCAGCCTCCGACAGGGGAATCAGCCCCAGCATTTT. This chain links TRBV6-1 with TRBJ1-5, with 8 positions matching TRBD1. CDR1 MNHNS and CDR2 SASEGT come from the germline V gene. The CDR3 is 14 residues long. With V trimmed by 6 bases and J by 4 bases, 5 bases remained unmatched.

This rearrangement joins TRBV3-1 (or the pseudogene TRBV3-2) to TRBJ1-3; D is uncertain. Germline lookup yields CDR1 LGHDT and CDR2 YNNKEL (reference sequence). V lost 0 bases and J lost 0, with 6 bases in between. The CDR3 extends over 15 amino acids. This chain's CDR3 is CASSQDGVSGNTIYF. Written as DNA, the CDR3 is TGTGCCAGCAGCCAAGACGGGGTCTCTGGAAACACCATATATTTT.

V is TRBV7-9 and J is TRBJ2-7, with a possible D match to TRBD1 (6 bases). The CDR3 has 15 amino acids. Per the germline V gene, CDR1 is SEHNR and CDR2 is FQNEAQ (reference sequence). The V end lost 1 base, the J end lost 2 bases, and 12 bases lay between the germline ends. Written as DNA, the CDR3 is TGTGCCAGCAGCTTAGAAAGGGCAGGGGCCTACGAGCAGTACTTC. It specifies CASSLERAGAYEQYF.

The chain couples TRBV6-5 to TRBJ1-1, with 7 bases aligning to TRBD1. V trimming: 2 bases; J trimming: 11 bases; junction bases outside the gene matches: 5. The germline V gene has CDR1 MNHEY and CDR2 SVGAGI. This CDR3 spans 12 amino acids. The CDR3 DNA is TGTGCCAGCAGTTACCCTACAGGGGTGGCTTTCTTT. This codes for CASSYPTGVAFF.

The chain uses TRBV14 and TRBJ1-2; D perhaps matches TRBD1 (6 bases). The V and J ends lost 0 bases and 4 bases respectively, with 9 bases between them. Looked up from germline, CDR1 is SGHDN and CDR2 is FVKESK. This CDR3 has 14 amino acids. This chain's CDR3 is CASSQDVRGYGYTF. The CDR3 region has the DNA TGTGCCAGCAGCCAAGATGTCAGGGGCTATGGCTACACCTTC.